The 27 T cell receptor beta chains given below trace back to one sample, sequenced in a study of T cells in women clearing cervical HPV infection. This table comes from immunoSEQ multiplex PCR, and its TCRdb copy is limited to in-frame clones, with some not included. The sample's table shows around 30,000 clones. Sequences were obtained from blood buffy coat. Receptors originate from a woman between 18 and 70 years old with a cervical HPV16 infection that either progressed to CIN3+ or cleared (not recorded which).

The CDR3: CASSFSLTGGDNYTF. The sequenced CDR3 bases are TGTGCCAGCAGCTTCTCCTTGACAGGGGGTGATAAC. The J gene is TRBJ1-2, the V gene TRBV7-9, with 9 positions matching TRBD1. The CDR3 end is not reached by the read, which stops 3 residues before it; the germline J gene fills it in. Germline-derived CDR1 and CDR2 are SEHNR and FQNEAQ (reference sequence). This CDR3 is built from 15 residues.

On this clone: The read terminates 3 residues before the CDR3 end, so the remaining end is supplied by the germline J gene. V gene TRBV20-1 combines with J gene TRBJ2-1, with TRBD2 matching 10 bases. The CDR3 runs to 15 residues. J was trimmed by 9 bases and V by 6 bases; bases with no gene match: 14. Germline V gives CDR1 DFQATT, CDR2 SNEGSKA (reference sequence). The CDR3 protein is CSARRLGTSDPEQFF. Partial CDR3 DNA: TGCAGTGCACGCCGATTAGGGACTAGCGATCCTGAG.

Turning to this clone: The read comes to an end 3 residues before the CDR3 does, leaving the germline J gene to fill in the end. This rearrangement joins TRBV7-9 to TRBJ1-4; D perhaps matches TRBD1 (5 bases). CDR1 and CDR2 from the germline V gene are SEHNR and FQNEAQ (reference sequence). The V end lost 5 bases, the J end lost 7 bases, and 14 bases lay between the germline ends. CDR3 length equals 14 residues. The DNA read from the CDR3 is TGTGCCAGCAGCCTTGGGGGGTATGCTGAAAAA. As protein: CASSLGGYAEK. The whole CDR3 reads CASSLGGYAEKLFF.

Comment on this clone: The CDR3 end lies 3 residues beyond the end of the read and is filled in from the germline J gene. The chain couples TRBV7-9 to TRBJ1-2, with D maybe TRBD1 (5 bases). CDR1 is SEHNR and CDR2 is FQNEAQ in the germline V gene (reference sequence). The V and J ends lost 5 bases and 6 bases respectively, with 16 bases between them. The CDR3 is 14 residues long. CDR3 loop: CASSPLALGDGYTF. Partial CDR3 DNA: TGTGCCAGCAGCCCGTTGGCTTTAGGGGATGGC.

CDR3 bases read: TGCAGCTCGTCCAAAGGACAGGGCTACGAG. It codes for CSSSKGQGYE. The complete CDR3 protein is CSSSKGQGYEQYF. This sequence joins TRBV29-1 and TRBJ2-7; 8 nucleotides align to TRBD1. Coverage ceases 3 residues before the CDR3 finishes, and the germline J gene fills in the end. The junction had 9 bases not matched to a gene; V was cut back by 8 bases and J by 3 bases. The CDR3 runs to 13 residues. Germline lookup yields CDR1 SQVTM and CDR2 ANQGSEA.

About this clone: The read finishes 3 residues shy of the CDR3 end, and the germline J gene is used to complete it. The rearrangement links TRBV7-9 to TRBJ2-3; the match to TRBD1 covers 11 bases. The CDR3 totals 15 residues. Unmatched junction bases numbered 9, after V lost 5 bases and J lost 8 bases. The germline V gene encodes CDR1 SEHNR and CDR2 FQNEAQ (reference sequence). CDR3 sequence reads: CASSLGGQGDPTQYF. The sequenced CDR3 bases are TGTGCCAGCAGCCTCGGGGGACAGGGGGATCCTACG.

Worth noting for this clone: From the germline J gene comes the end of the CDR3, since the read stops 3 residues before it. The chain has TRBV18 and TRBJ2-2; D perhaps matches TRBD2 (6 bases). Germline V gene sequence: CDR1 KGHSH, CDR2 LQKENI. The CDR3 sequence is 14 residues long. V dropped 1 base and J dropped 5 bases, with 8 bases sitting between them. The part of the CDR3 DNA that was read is TGTGCCAGCTCACCACTTCGGGGGACCGGGGAG. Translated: CASSPLRGTGE. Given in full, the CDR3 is CASSPLRGTGELFF.

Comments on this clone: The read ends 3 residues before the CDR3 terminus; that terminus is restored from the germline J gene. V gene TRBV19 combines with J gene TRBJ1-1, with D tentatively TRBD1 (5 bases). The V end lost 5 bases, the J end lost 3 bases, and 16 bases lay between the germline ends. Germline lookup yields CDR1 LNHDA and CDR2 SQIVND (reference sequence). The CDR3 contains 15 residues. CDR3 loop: CASSLMPGGDTEAFF. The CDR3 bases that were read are TGTGCCAGTAGTCTAATGCCCGGGGGGGACACTGAA.

The CDR3 bases that were read are TGCGCCAGCAGCCAAGCAAGCGGGCGACGCTCCTACGAG. Residues: CASSQASGRRSYE. The complete CDR3 sequence is CASSQASGRRSYEQYF. The V and J genes are TRBV4-1 and TRBJ2-7, with D possibly matching TRBD2 (6 bases). Read coverage stops 3 residues before the CDR3 terminus; the germline J gene supplies the remainder. Germline-derived CDR1 and CDR2 are MGHRA and YSYEKL. This CDR3 region has 16 residues. The ends were cut back, 1 base at V and 0 bases at J, with 13 bases in the middle.

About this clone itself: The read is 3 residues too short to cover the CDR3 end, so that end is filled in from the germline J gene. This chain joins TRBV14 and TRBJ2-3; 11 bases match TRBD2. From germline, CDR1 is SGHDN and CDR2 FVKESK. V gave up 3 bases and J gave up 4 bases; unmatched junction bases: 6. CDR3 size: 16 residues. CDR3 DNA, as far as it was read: TGTGCCAGCAGCCAGCTGCTAGCGGGGGGTGCAGATACG. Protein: CASSQLLAGGADT. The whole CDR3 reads CASSQLLAGGADTQYF.

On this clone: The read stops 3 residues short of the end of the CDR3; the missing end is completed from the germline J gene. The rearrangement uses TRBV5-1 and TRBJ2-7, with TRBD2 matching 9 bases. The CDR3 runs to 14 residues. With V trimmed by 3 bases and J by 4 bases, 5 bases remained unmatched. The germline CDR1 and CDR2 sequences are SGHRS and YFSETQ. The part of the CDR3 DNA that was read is TGCGCCAGCAGCTCCGGGACTAGCCCTTACGAG. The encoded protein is CASSSGTSPYE. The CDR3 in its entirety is CASSSGTSPYEQYF. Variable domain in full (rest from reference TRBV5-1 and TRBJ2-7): KAGVTQTPRYLIKTRGQQVTLSCSPISGHRSVSWYQQTPGQGLQFLFEYFSETQRNKGNFPGRFSGRQFSNSRSEMNVSTLELGDSALYLCASSSGTSPYEQYFGPGTRLTVT.

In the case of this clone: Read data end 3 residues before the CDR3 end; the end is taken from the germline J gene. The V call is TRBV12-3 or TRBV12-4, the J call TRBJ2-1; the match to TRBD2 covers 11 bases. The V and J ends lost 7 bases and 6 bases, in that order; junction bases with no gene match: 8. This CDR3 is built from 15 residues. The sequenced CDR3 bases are TGTGCCAGCACCGTAGCGGGGGGGAACTTCAATGAG. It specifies CASTVAGGNFNE. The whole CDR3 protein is CASTVAGGNFNEQFF.

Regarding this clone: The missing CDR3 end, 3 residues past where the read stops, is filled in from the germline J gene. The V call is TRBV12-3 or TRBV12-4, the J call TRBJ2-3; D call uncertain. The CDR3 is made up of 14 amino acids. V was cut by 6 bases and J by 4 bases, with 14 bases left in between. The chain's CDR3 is CASSFLVLPDTQYF. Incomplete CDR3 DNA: TGTGCCAGCAGCTTTTTAGTTCTCCCAGATACG.

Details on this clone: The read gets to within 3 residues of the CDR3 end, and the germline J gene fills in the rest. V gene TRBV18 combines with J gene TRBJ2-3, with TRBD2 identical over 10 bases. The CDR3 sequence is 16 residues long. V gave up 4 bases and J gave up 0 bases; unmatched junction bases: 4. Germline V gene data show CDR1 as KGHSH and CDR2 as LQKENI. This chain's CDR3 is CASSLTSGYSTDTQYF. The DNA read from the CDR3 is TGTGCCAGCTCACTGACTAGCGGGTATAGCACAGATACG. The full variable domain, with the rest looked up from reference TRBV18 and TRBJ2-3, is NAGVMQNPRHLVRRRGQEARLRCSPMKGHSHVYWYRQLPEEGLKFMVYLQKENIIDESGMPKERFSAEFPKEGPSILRIQQVVRGDSAAYFCASSLTSGYSTDTQYFGPGTRLTVL.

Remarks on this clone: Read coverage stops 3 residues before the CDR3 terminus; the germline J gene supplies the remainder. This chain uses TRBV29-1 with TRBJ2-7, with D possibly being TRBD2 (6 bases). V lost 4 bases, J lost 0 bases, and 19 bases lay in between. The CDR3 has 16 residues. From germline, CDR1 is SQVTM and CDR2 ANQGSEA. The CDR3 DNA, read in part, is TGCAGCGTTGTCGGGGTAAGGGGACTCAGCTCCTACGAG. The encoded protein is CSVVGVRGLSSYE. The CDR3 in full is CSVVGVRGLSSYEQYF.

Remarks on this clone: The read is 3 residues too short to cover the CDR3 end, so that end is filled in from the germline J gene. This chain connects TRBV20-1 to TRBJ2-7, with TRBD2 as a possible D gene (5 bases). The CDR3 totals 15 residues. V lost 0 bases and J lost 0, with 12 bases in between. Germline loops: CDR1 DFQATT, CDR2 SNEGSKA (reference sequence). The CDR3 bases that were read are TGCAGTGCTAGAGATTTTCACGGGGACTCCTACGAG. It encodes CSARDFHGDSYE. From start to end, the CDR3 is CSARDFHGDSYEQYF.

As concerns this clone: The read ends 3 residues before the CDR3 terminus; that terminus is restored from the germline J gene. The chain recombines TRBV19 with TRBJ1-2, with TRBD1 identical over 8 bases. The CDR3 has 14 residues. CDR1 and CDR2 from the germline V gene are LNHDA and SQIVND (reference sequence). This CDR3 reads CASSLRDRPYDYTF. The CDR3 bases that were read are TGTGCCAGTAGTCTCCGGGACAGGCCCTACGAC.

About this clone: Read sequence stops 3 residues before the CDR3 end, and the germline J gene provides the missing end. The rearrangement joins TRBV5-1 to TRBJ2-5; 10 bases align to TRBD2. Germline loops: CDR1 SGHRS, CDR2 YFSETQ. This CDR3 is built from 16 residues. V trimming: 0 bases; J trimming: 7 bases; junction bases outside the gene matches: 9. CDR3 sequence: CASSLAELAGVGTQYF. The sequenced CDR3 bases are TGCGCCAGCAGCTTGGCCGAGCTAGCGGGGGTTGGGACC.

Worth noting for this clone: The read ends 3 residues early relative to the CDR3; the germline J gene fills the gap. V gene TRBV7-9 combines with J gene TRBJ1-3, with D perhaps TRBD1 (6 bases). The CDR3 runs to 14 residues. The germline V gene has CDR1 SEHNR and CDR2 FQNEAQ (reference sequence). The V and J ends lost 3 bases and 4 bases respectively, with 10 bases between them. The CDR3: CASSFGTYGNTIYF. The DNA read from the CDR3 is TGTGCCAGCAGCTTCGGGACATACGGAAACACC.

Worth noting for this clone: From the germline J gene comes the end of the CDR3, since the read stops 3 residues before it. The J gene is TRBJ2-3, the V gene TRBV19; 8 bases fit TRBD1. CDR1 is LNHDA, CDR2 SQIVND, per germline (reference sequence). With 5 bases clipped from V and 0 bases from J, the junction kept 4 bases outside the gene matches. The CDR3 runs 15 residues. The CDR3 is CASSDRGFSTDTQYF. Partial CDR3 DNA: TGTGCCAGTAGTGACAGGGGCTTTAGCACAGATACG. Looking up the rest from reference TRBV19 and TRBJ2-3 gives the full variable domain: DGGITQSPKYLFRKEGQNVTLSCEQNLNHDAMYWYRQDPGQGLRLIYYSQIVNDFQKGDIAEGYSVSREKKESFPLTVTSAQKNPTAFYLCASSDRGFSTDTQYFGPGTRLTVL.

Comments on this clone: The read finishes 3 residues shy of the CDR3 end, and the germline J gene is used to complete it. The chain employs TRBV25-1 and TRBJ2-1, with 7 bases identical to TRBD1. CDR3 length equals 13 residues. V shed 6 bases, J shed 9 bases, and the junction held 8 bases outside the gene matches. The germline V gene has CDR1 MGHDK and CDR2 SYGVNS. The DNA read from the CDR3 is TGTGCCAGCAGGAACGAAGGGGGCGGTGAG. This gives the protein CASRNEGGGE. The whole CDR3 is CASRNEGGGEQFF.

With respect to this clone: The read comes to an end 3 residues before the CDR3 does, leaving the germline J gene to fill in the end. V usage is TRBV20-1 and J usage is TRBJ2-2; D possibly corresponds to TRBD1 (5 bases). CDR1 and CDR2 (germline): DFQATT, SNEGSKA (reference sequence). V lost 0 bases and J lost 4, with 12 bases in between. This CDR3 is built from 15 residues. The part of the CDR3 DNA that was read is TGCAGTGCTAGAGATAGTAAGGGGCGCACCGGGGAG. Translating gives CSARDSKGRTGE. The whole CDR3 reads CSARDSKGRTGELFF.

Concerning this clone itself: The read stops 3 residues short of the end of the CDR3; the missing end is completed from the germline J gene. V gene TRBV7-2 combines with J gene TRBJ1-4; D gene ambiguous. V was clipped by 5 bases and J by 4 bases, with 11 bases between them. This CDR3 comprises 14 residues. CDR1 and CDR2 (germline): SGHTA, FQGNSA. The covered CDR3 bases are TGTGCCAGCAGCCTTCAGGCGATTAATGAAAAA. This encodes CASSLQAINEK. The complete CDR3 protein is CASSLQAINEKLFF.

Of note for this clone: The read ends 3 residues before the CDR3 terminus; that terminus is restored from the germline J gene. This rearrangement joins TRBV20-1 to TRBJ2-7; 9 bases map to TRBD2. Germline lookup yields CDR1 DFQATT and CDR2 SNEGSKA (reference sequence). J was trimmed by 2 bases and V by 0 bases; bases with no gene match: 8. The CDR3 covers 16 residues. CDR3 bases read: TGCAGTGCTAGAGACCTTAGCGGGAGCATGGCCTACGAG. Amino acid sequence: CSARDLSGSMAYE. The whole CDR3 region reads CSARDLSGSMAYEQYF.

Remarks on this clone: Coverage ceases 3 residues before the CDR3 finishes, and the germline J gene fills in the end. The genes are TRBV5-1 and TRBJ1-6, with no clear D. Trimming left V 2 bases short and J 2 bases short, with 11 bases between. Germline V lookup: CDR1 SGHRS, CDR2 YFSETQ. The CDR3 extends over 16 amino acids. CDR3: CASSLAQSAYNSPLHF. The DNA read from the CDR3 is TGCGCCAGCAGCTTAGCCCAAAGCGCCTATAATTCACCC. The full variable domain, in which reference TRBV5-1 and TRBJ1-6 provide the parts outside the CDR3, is KAGVTQTPRYLIKTRGQQVTLSCSPISGHRSVSWYQQTPGQGLQFLFEYFSETQRNKGNFPGRFSGRQFSNSRSEMNVSTLELGDSALYLCASSLAQSAYNSPLHFGNGTRLTVT.

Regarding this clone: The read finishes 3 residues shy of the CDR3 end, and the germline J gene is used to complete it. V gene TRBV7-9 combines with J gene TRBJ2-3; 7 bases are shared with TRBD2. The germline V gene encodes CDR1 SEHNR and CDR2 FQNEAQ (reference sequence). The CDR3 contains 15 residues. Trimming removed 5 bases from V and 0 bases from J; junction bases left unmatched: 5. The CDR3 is CASSRSGPSTDTQYF. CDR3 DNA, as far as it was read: TGTGCCAGCAGCCGTAGCGGGCCTAGCACAGATACG.

The sequenced CDR3 bases are TGCGCCAGCAGCCTTCTAGCCCTCACAGATACG. It codes for CASSLLALTDT. The complete CDR3 protein is CASSLLALTDTQYF. The V and J genes are TRBV5-1 and TRBJ2-3, with D possibly being TRBD2 (5 bases). The read terminates 3 residues before the CDR3 end, so the remaining end is supplied by the germline J gene. CDR1 is SGHRS and CDR2 is YFSETQ in the germline V gene. Trimming left V 4 bases short and J 2 bases short, with 11 bases between. The length of the CDR3 is 14 residues.